Following are 19 T cell receptor beta chains from one sample sequenced in a study of blood T cell repertoires in COVID-19. Measured with immunoSEQ multiplex PCR; TCRdb has only the in-frame clones, and not every one. Of 55,000 to 65,000 clones listed, around 90% were seen once; the top ten hold 10%. The sample taken for sequencing was peripheral blood. Source of these receptors: a human donor with acute or convalescent COVID-19. The donor label of this sample is uncertain.

The chain couples TRBV12-3 or TRBV12-4 to TRBJ1-2, with 8 positions matching TRBD1. CDR3 length equals 13 residues. The junction had 4 bases not matched to a gene; V was cut back by 5 bases and J by 5 bases. The CDR3 DNA reads TGTGCCAGCAGTCGACAGGGGAGGTATGGCTACACCTTC. This encodes CASSRQGRYGYTF.

V gene TRBV27 combines with J gene TRBJ1-2; a possible D gene is TRBD1 (5 bases). The germline V gene has CDR1 MNHEY and CDR2 SMNVEV (reference sequence). V was cut by 3 bases and J by 6 bases, with 8 bases left in between. The CDR3 runs 12 residues. CDR3: CASSFTGDGYTF. CDR3 nucleotide sequence: TGTGCCAGCAGTTTTACGGGGGATGGCTACACCTTC.

The chain combines TRBV7-9 with TRBJ2-7; 11 bases are a match to TRBD1. The J segment lost 5 bases and the V segment lost 3 bases, leaving 3 bases of the junction unmatched. In germline, CDR1 is SEHNR, CDR2 FQNEAQ (reference sequence). This CDR3 region has 14 residues. The CDR3 loop is CASSLDRGPHEQYV. The CDR3 DNA follows: TGTGCCAGCAGCTTGGACAGGGGGCCCCACGAGCAGTACGTC.

The chain has TRBV18 and TRBJ1-4; a possible D gene is TRBD1 (5 bases). Trimming pared 3 bases from V and 0 bases from J, leaving 8 bases between. The CDR3 is made up of 15 amino acids. Germline V gene sequence: CDR1 KGHSH, CDR2 LQKENI. DNA of the CDR3: TGTGCCAGCTCACCCCAGGGTGCAACTAATGAAAAACTGTTTTTT. Translating it yields CASSPQGATNEKLFF. Based on the CDR3 plus reference TRBV18 and TRBJ1-4, the full variable domain is NAGVMQNPRHLVRRRGQEARLRCSPMKGHSHVYWYRQLPEEGLKFMVYLQKENIIDESGMPKERFSAEFPKEGPSILRIQQVVRGDSAAYFCASSPQGATNEKLFFGSGTQLSVL.

The CDR3 loop is CASSLNSGGRSPLHF. The CDR3 bases are TGTGCCAGCAGCTTGAACTCAGGGGGCCGTTCACCCCTCCACTTT. The V and J genes are TRBV5-4 and TRBJ1-6; 8 bases agree with TRBD1. The CDR3 length is 15 residues. The V segment lost 1 base and the J segment 9 bases; nucleotides outside the gene matches: 6. The germline V gene encodes CDR1 SGHNT and CDR2 YYREEE (reference sequence). Combining the CDR3 with reference TRBV5-4 and TRBJ1-6 gives the whole variable domain ETGVTQSPTHLIKTRGQQVTLRCSSQSGHNTVSWYQQALGQGPQFIFQYYREEENGRGNFPPRFSGLQFPNYSSELNVNALELDDSALYLCASSLNSGGRSPLHFGNGTRLTVT.

The V and J genes are TRBV14 and TRBJ2-1, with 13 positions matching TRBD2. Germline CDR1 reads SGHDN; CDR2 reads FVKESK. The V and J ends lost 4 bases and 3 bases, in that order; junction bases with no gene match: 0. The CDR3 contains 15 residues. DNA for the CDR3: TGTGCCAGCAGCCGACTAGCGGGGGGCTACAATGAGCAGTTCTTC. Protein sequence: CASSRLAGGYNEQFF.

The genes are TRBV6-6 and TRBJ2-4, with 10 bases matching TRBD1. V was clipped by 2 bases and J by 7 bases; unmatched bases: 8. The CDR3 covers 16 residues. Per germline, CDR1 MNHNY and CDR2 SVGAGI (reference sequence). CDR3 sequence reads: CASSYIGTGERNIQYF. CDR3 bases: TGTGCCAGCAGTTACATCGGGACAGGGGAAAGGAACATTCAGTACTTC.

The chain carries TRBV29-1 and TRBJ2-7, with TRBD1 matching over 8 bases. This CDR3 comprises 10 residues. V dropped 5 bases and J dropped 8; count of bases not matched to a gene: 2. Looked up from germline, CDR1 is SQVTM and CDR2 is ANQGSEA. The DNA for the CDR3 is TGCAGCGTTTGGACAGGGAAGCAGTACTTC. Its protein is CSVWTGKQYF.

The chain recombines TRBV6-1 with TRBJ2-6; tentatively, D is TRBD1 (6 bases). The CDR3 is 18 amino acids. Germline V CDR1 and CDR2: MNHNS, SASEGT. V shed 4 bases and J shed 0 bases, with 16 bases lying between them. DNA for the CDR3: TGTGCCAGCAGTGCAGAAGATGGGACACCCTCTGGGGCCAACGTCCTGACTTTC. It translates to CASSAEDGTPSGANVLTF.

This chain's CDR3 is CASTRGRTGLGYNSPLHF. CDR3 coding DNA: TGTGCCAGCACTAGAGGGAGGACAGGGTTGGGTTATAATTCACCCCTCCACTTT. V usage is TRBV2 and J usage is TRBJ1-6; 8 bases align to TRBD1. With 7 bases clipped from V and 4 bases from J, the junction kept 15 bases outside the gene matches. The CDR3 spans 18 residues. The germline V gene encodes CDR1 SNHLY and CDR2 FYNNEI.

The genes are TRBV9 and TRBJ2-2; D perhaps matches TRBD2 (5 bases). The CDR3 sequence is 16 residues long. The germline gives CDR1 SGDLS, CDR2 YYNGEE. Trimming shortened V by 4 bases and J by 4 bases, and 17 bases separated the two germline ends. The chain's CDR3 is CASSRGGTSGTGELFF. CDR3 coding DNA: TGTGCCAGCAGCCGAGGAGGTACTTCGGGCACCGGGGAGCTGTTTTTT. The entire variable domain, with the rest obtained from reference TRBV9 and TRBJ2-2, is as follows: DSGVTQTPKHLITATGQRVTLRCSPRSGDLSVYWYQQSLDQGLQFLIQYYNGEERAKGNILERFSAQQFPDLHSELNLSSLELGDSALYFCASSRGGTSGTGELFFGEGSRLTVL.

The rearrangement links TRBV2 to TRBJ2-5, with 9 bases matching TRBD1. The J call may be incorrect, as the DNA end agrees better with TRBJ2-7. Germline V gene data show CDR1 as SNHLY and CDR2 as FYNNEI. There are 15 residues in the CDR3. The chain's CDR3 is CASRSRDRDINEQYF. CDR3 DNA sequence: TGTGCCAGCAGAAGCCGGGACAGGGATATTAACGAGCAGTACTTC.

V is TRBV9 and J is TRBJ2-2; 7 bases match TRBD1. V lost 5 bases, J lost 0 bases, and 13 bases stayed unmatched. The length of the CDR3 is 18 residues. Germline values: CDR1 SGDLS, CDR2 YYNGEE. CDR3 in amino acids: CASSDLIPGQTNTGELFF. DNA for the CDR3: TGTGCCAGCAGTGACCTTATTCCGGGACAGACGAACACCGGGGAGCTGTTTTTT. The full variable domain, with the rest looked up from reference TRBV9 and TRBJ2-2, is DSGVTQTPKHLITATGQRVTLRCSPRSGDLSVYWYQQSLDQGLQFLIQYYNGEERAKGNILERFSAQQFPDLHSELNLSSLELGDSALYFCASSDLIPGQTNTGELFFGEGSRLTVL.

The J gene is TRBJ2-1, the V gene TRBV11-3, with 7 nucleotides matching TRBD2. This CDR3 contains 16 residues. Germline CDR1 is SGHNT and CDR2 is YENEEA. V dropped 2 bases and J dropped 2; count of bases not matched to a gene: 6. This CDR3 is CASSLSGGAAYNEQFF. Written as DNA, the CDR3 is TGTGCCAGCAGCTTATCGGGGGGAGCGGCCTACAATGAGCAGTTCTTC.

The chain links TRBV7-6 to TRBJ2-3; no definite D call. Trimming took 2 bases from V and 6 from J, leaving 3 bases between them. The CDR3 is made up of 11 amino acids. CDR1 SGHVS and CDR2 FNYEAQ come from the germline V gene. CDR3 nucleotide sequence: TGTGCCAGCAGCTTACAGGATACGCAGTATTTT. Translating it yields CASSLQDTQYF.

The chain recombines TRBV2 with TRBJ1-2, with D uncertain. From germline, CDR1 is SNHLY and CDR2 FYNNEI. The CDR3 is 15 amino acids. Trimming took 8 bases from V and 3 from J, leaving 19 bases between them. CDR3 region: CASPEGAPRDYGYTF. The CDR3 DNA is TGTGCCAGCCCGGAGGGCGCTCCCCGCGACTATGGCTACACCTTC.

V is TRBV2 and J is TRBJ2-1; perhaps TRBD2 as D (5 bases). CDR1 SNHLY and CDR2 FYNNEI come from the germline V gene. The CDR3 runs to 14 residues. V lost 2 bases and J lost 9, with 14 bases in between. CDR3 sequence reads: CASSEWVGAAEQFF. The CDR3 DNA sequence: TGTGCCAGCAGTGAATGGGTGGGAGCCGCTGAGCAGTTCTTC.

This sequence joins TRBV19 and TRBJ1-2; tentatively, D is TRBD1 (6 bases). This CDR3 spans 15 amino acids. Germline CDR1 is LNHDA and CDR2 is SQIVND (reference sequence). Trimming took off 3 bases at V and 4 bases at J, with 15 bases between the two ends. CDR3 DNA sequence: TGTGCCAGTAGTATCTACGGCGGGGGCGCCTATGGCTACACCTTC. Its translation: CASSIYGGGAYGYTF.

CDR3 region: CASSLQGSAEAFF. The CDR3 DNA follows: TGTGCCAGCAGTTTACAGGGGTCGGCTGAAGCTTTCTTT. This chain joins TRBV12-3 or TRBV12-4 and TRBJ1-1, with D perhaps TRBD1 (6 bases). The CDR3 consists of 13 residues. V lost 2 bases, J lost 6 bases, and 10 bases lay in between.